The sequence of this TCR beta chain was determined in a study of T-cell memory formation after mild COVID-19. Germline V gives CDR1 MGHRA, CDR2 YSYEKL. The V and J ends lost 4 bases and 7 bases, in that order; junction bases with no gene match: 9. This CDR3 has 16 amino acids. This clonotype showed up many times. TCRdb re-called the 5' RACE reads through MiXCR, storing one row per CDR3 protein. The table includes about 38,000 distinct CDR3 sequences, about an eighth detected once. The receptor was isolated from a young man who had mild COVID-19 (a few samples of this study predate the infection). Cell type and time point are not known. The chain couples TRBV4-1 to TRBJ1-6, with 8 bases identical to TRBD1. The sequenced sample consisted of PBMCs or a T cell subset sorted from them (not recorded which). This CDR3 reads CASSRPGTGGNSPLHF. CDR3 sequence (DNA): TGCGCCAGCAGCCGACCGGGCACAGGGGGAAATTCACCCCTCCACTTT.